The clone carrying this T cell receptor beta chain was counted between two and nine times. Looked up from germline, CDR1 is SEHNR and CDR2 is FQNEAQ (reference sequence). Losses at the gene ends were 1 base for V and 7 bases for J; bases not matched to a gene: 5. The length of the CDR3 is 15 residues. The record originates from a study of T-cell reconstitution after alpha-beta-depleted transplantation in children. Molecular barcoding with unique molecular identifiers was used for the TCRbeta library. TCRdb re-called the PCR reads with MiXCR, one entry per CDR3 protein. The sample includes about 440,000 distinct CDR3 sequences, 43% of them seen just once.

The rearrangement uses TRBV7-9 and TRBJ2-1; TRBD2 aligns across 9 bases. Specimen: PBMCs, collected before TCRalphabeta/CD19-depleted stem cell transplant. The clonotype originates from a girl aged 2 to 10 with aplastic anemia, due to receive a stem cell transplant. In DNA, the CDR3 is TGTGCCAGCAGCTTAGGCGCGGGAGGGGGGAATGAGCAGTTCTTC. Amino acids: CASSLGAGGGNEQFF. Looking up the rest from reference TRBV7-9 and TRBJ2-1 gives the full variable domain: DTGVSQNPRHKITKRGQNVTFRCDPISEHNRLYWYRQTLGQGPEFLTYFQNEAQLEKSRLLSDRFSAERPKGSFSTLEIQRTEQGDSAMYLCASSLGAGGGNEQFFGPGTRLTVL.